Reported below is one TCR beta chain. What it binds is not known. The data are from a study of T cells in localized non-small cell lung cancer. Study-wide results and limits: Sequencing covered just one tumor region, so heterogeneity cannot be ruled out. Appearing in adjacent lung were a median approximately 60 of the top 100 tumor clones.

The CDR3 contains 18 residues. CDR1 and CDR2 from the germline V gene are MNHEY and SMNVEV (reference sequence). Trimming removed 5 bases from V and 0 bases from J; junction bases left unmatched: 13. Produced via immunoSEQ multiplex PCR; TCRdb's table is partial and in-frame only. The sample lists 20,000 to 30,000 clones, roughly nine tenths occurring once. The sample consisted of peripheral blood, taken before any cancer treatment. The chain employs TRBV27 and TRBJ2-7; the match to TRBD2 covers 10 bases. This TCR was recovered from a woman aged 40-75 years with stage I lung adenocarcinoma. CDR3 sequence: CASSLRTAGGGNSYEQYF. CDR3 in DNA: TGTGCCAGCAGTCTCCGAACAGCGGGGGGGGGAAACTCCTACGAGCAGTACTTC.